The 5 T cell receptor beta chains listed next were all sequenced from one sample in a study of radiotherapy plus CTLA-4 blockade in lung cancer. Here immunoSEQ multiplex PCR was the method, and the copy in TCRdb shows in-frame clones only, minus some. Of tens of thousands of clones listed, roughly 84% are singletons. Source: peripheral blood, taken from a patient treated with radiotherapy plus ipilimumab. The origin of the receptors is a human donor with non-small cell lung cancer whose response to radiotherapy plus ipilimumab could not be evaluated.

This clone occurred a few times. The rearrangement links TRBV19 to TRBJ1-4; 9 bases map to TRBD1. Trimming at V came to 3 bases and at J to 10 bases, leaving 6 bases not matched to a gene. Looked up from germline, CDR1 is LNHDA and CDR2 is SQIVND (reference sequence). The CDR3 has 14 amino acids. This CDR3 is CASSMFTGGGKLFF. CDR3 sequence (DNA): TGTGCCAGTAGTATGTTCACAGGGGGCGGAAAACTGTTTTTT. Full variable domain (rest looked up from reference TRBV19 and TRBJ1-4): DGGITQSPKYLFRKEGQNVTLSCEQNLNHDAMYWYRQDPGQGLRLIYYSQIVNDFQKGDIAEGYSVSREKKESFPLTVTSAQKNPTAFYLCASSMFTGGGKLFFGSGTQLSVL.

Comments on this clone: A read error may produce the germline difference seen at one junction end. The chain links TRBV6-4 to TRBJ2-7; D is possibly TRBD2 (6 bases). CDR1 and CDR2 from the germline V gene are MRHNA and SNTAGT. The CDR3 has 16 amino acids. DNA for the CDR3: TGTGCCAGCAGTGAGATACCGGACTATCGCTCCGACGAGCAGTACTTC. It is translated as CASSEIPDYRSDEQYF.

This chain connects TRBV27 to TRBJ2-7; D is perhaps TRBD2 (5 bases). CDR3 size: 15 residues. V was clipped by 5 bases and J by 0 bases, with 14 bases between them. CDR1 is MNHEY and CDR2 is SMNVEV in the germline V gene (reference sequence). The CDR3 sequence: CASSQIPDSSYEQYF. CDR3 bases: TGTGCCAGCAGTCAAATTCCGGACTCCTCCTACGAGCAGTACTTC.

The chain carries TRBV4-1 and TRBJ2-7; 10 bases fit TRBD2. With 7 bases clipped from V and 4 bases from J, the junction kept 13 bases outside the gene matches. The CDR3 loop spans 16 amino acids. Germline lookup yields CDR1 MGHRA and CDR2 YSYEKL. The CDR3 loop reads CASTQAPSGSTYEQYF. DNA for the CDR3: TGCGCCAGCACCCAGGCCCCTAGCGGGAGTACGTACGAGCAGTACTTC.

CDR3 loop: CASRGGGYGYTF. The CDR3 DNA follows: TGTGCCAGCCGGGGCGGGGGCTATGGCTACACCTTC. This chain uses TRBV6-5 with TRBJ1-2; weak D call: TRBD1 (5 bases). Trimming removed 8 bases from V and 4 bases from J, with 11 bases in between. The CDR3 totals 12 residues. Germline loops: CDR1 MNHEY, CDR2 SVGAGI.